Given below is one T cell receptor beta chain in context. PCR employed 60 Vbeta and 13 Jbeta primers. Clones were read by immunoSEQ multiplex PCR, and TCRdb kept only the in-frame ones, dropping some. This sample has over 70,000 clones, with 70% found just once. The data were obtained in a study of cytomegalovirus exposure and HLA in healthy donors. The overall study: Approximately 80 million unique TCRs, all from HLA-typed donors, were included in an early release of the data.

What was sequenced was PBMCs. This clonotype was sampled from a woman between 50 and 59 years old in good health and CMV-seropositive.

Here the CDR3 reads CASSSMTGGSGTEAFF. The CDR3, as DNA: TGTGCCAGCAGCTCCATGACAGGGGGAAGTGGCACTGAAGCTTTCTTT. The chain couples TRBV7-8 to TRBJ1-1; 9 bases are a match to TRBD1. The CDR3 is 16 amino acids. In germline, CDR1 is SGHVS, CDR2 FQNEAQ. V was clipped by 4 bases and J by 4 bases; unmatched bases: 10. The full variable domain, with the rest looked up from reference TRBV7-8 and TRBJ1-1, is GAGVSQSPRYKVAKRGQDVALRCDPISGHVSLFWYQQALGQGPEFLTYFQNEAQLDKSGLPSDRFFAERPEGSVSTLKIQRTQQEDSAVYLCASSSMTGGSGTEAFFGQGTRLTVV.